What follows are 30 T cell receptor beta chains derived from one specimen sequenced in a study of cytomegalovirus exposure and HLA in healthy donors. 13 Jbeta primers and 60 Vbeta primers were used for the PCR. TCRdb's table, derived via immunoSEQ multiplex PCR, lists solely in-frame clones and lacks some. Of tens of thousands of clones listed, 60% to 70% are singletons. Material for sequencing was PBMCs. These receptors all come from a man younger than 40 in good health and CMV-seropositive.

There are a few counts of this clone. The chain links TRBV11-2 to TRBJ2-7; 11 bases align to TRBD2. Trimming removed 8 bases from V and 6 bases from J; junction bases left unmatched: 12. Germline-derived CDR1 and CDR2 are SGHAT and FQNNGV. This CDR3 is built from 15 residues. CDR3 DNA: TGTGCCAGCGCTCCTACCCTAGCGGGAGGACCCGAGCAGTACTTC. Translating it yields CASAPTLAGGPEQYF.

The rearrangement joins TRBV6-1 to TRBJ2-7; TRBD1 agrees at 8 bases. Germline CDR1 and CDR2: MNHNS and SASEGT. This CDR3 has 15 residues. V lost 0 bases and J lost 6; bases outside the gene matches: 7. The CDR3, as DNA: TGTGCCAGCAGTGAAGCTGGGACAGGAAAGCGCGAGCAGTACTTC. This sequence encodes CASSEAGTGKREQYF.

The chain uses TRBV7-9 and TRBJ1-1, with D perhaps matching TRBD1 (5 bases). The germline gives CDR1 SEHNR, CDR2 FQNEAQ (reference sequence). The V and J ends lost 1 base and 5 bases respectively, with 17 bases between them. This CDR3 is 16 amino acids long. The CDR3 DNA follows: TGTGCCAGCAGCTTAGTCGGGGGACTGGGGGGGACTGAAGCTTTCTTT. Amino acids: CASSLVGGLGGTEAFF.

The chain combines TRBV27 with TRBJ1-1, with D hard to call. This CDR3 is 15 amino acids long. Per germline, CDR1 MNHEY and CDR2 SMNVEV (reference sequence). Trimming pared 0 bases from V and 0 bases from J, leaving 8 bases between. The CDR3 sequence is CASSLSSTLNTEAFF. CDR3 bases: TGTGCCAGCAGTTTATCGTCGACACTGAACACTGAAGCTTTCTTT.

The rearrangement joins TRBV19 to TRBJ1-5; 11 positions agree with TRBD1. V lost 6 bases to trimming and J lost 0 bases; unmatched junction nucleotides: 7. The CDR3 sequence is 17 residues long. From germline, CDR1 is LNHDA and CDR2 SQIVND (reference sequence). This CDR3 reads CASSRTGGLYSNQPQHF. Here the CDR3 DNA reads TGTGCCAGTAGCCGGACAGGGGGCCTATATAGCAATCAGCCCCAGCATTTT.

The rearrangement links TRBV7-2 to TRBJ2-7, with 12 bases that match TRBD1. CDR3 size: 14 residues. From germline, CDR1 is SGHTA and CDR2 FQGNSA. Losses at the gene ends were 5 bases for V and 6 bases for J; bases not matched to a gene: 5. CDR3 sequence reads: CASSRDRGRLEQYF. In DNA form, the CDR3 reads TGTGCCAGCAGCCGGGACAGGGGGCGTCTCGAGCAGTACTTC.

The chain's CDR3 is CASSDQGASETQYF. The CDR3 nucleotides read TGTGCCAGCAGTGATCAGGGGGCATCGGAGACCCAGTACTTC. The chain combines TRBV2 with TRBJ2-5; 8 nucleotides match TRBD1. The CDR3 consists of 14 residues. Germline-derived CDR1 and CDR2 are SNHLY and FYNNEI. The ends lost 3 bases at V and 5 bases at J; junction bases unmatched: 5.

This sequence joins TRBV19 and TRBJ2-7; 12 nucleotides line up with TRBD1. Germline V gene lookup returns CDR1 LNHDA and CDR2 SQIVND (reference sequence). The CDR3 has 16 amino acids. Unmatched junction bases numbered 14, after V lost 8 bases and J lost 6 bases. Here the CDR3 reads CASSDHRDRGLGEQYF. CDR3 DNA: TGTGCCAGTTCCGACCACCGGGACAGGGGGCTAGGCGAGCAGTACTTC.

V is TRBV4-2 and J is TRBJ2-7; D is perhaps TRBD2 (6 bases). The V end was cut by 2 bases, the J end by 0 bases, with 17 bases between. Per germline, CDR1 LGHNA and CDR2 YNFKEQ. This CDR3 spans 17 amino acids. CDR3: CASSQPAGAGNSYEQYF. The DNA for the CDR3 is TGTGCCAGCAGCCAACCCGCTGGGGCGGGAAACTCCTACGAGCAGTACTTC.

V and J are TRBV27 and TRBJ2-1; 11 bases agree with TRBD2. The CDR3 extends over 17 amino acids. CDR1 is MNHEY and CDR2 is SMNVEV in the germline V gene (reference sequence). The ends lost 4 bases at V and 5 bases at J; junction bases unmatched: 10. The CDR3 coding sequence is TGTGCCAGCAGTTCATCTTTTCTAGCGGGGGGAAACAATGAGCAGTTCTTC. It specifies CASSSSFLAGGNNEQFF.

This chain joins TRBV27 and TRBJ2-7; D might be TRBD2 (6 bases). V was clipped by 4 bases and J by 7 bases, with 20 bases between them. The CDR3 is 15 residues long. The V gene's germline CDR1 is MNHEY and CDR2 SMNVEV (reference sequence). The DNA for the CDR3 is TGTGCCAGCAGTTCCCTTAACGGGAGAAGTGGGGAGCAGTACTTC. Translation gives CASSSLNGRSGEQYF.

V gene TRBV5-4 combines with J gene TRBJ2-7; TRBD2 agrees at 10 bases. From germline, CDR1 is SGHNT and CDR2 YYREEE (reference sequence). J gave up 2 bases and V 4 bases, and 6 bases lay outside the gene matches. The CDR3 is made up of 15 amino acids. CDR3 DNA sequence: TGTGCCAGCAGCAGTGGGACTAGCGAAACCTACGAGCAGTACTTC. It yields the protein CASSSGTSETYEQYF.

The chain joins TRBV7-2 to TRBJ2-3; 8 bases are shared with TRBD2. Losses at the gene ends were 0 bases for V and 4 bases for J; bases not matched to a gene: 6. The CDR3 spans 16 residues. Germline V CDR1 and CDR2: SGHTA, FQGNSA. The CDR3 nucleotides are TGTGCCAGCAGCTTAGCCGGGACTAGTGGTGCAGATACGCAGTATTTT. Residues: CASSLAGTSGADTQYF. The full variable domain, with the rest looked up from reference TRBV7-2 and TRBJ2-3, is GAGVSQSPSNKVTEKGKDVELRCDPISGHTALYWYRQSLGQGLEFLIYFQGNSAPDKSGLPSDRFSAERTGGSVSTLTIQRTQQEDSAVYLCASSLAGTSGADTQYFGPGTRLTVL.

This clone was seen more than once but under ten times. The CDR3 nucleotides read TGTGCCAGCAGCTTAGACCCGGGACAGGGAAGCCAAGAGACCCAGTACTTC. Translation: CASSLDPGQGSQETQYF. The J gene is TRBJ2-5, the V gene TRBV11-3, with 9 bases lining up with TRBD1. V shed 0 bases and J 1 base; nucleotides not matched to a gene: 6. CDR1 and CDR2 from the germline V gene are SGHNT and YENEEA. CDR3 size: 17 residues.

The chain is built from TRBV5-4 and TRBJ2-2, with TRBD2 matching 14 bases. The CDR3 runs 16 residues. V gave up 4 bases and J gave up 6 bases; unmatched junction bases: 5. CDR1 and CDR2 from the germline V gene are SGHNT and YYREEE (reference sequence). The CDR3 spells CASSEGLAGVSGELFF. CDR3 in DNA: TGTGCCAGCAGCGAGGGACTAGCGGGAGTGTCCGGGGAGCTGTTTTTT.

The rearrangement links TRBV28 to TRBJ2-3; TRBD2 matches 8 bases. Losses at the gene ends were 5 bases for V and 4 bases for J; bases not matched to a gene: 11. This CDR3 has 16 residues. The germline V gene has CDR1 MDHEN and CDR2 SYDVKM. The CDR3 here is CASSTLLAGGADTQYF. The CDR3 nucleotides read TGTGCCAGCAGTACCCTTCTAGCGGGTGGCGCAGATACGCAGTATTTT.

This chain links TRBV4-1 with TRBJ2-7; 14 positions agree with TRBD2. This CDR3 comprises 15 residues. V gave up 7 bases and J gave up 7 bases; unmatched junction bases: 9. The germline V gene encodes CDR1 MGHRA and CDR2 YSYEKL. CDR3 protein: CASTLSGTSGSEQYF. For the CDR3, the DNA is TGCGCCAGCACCCTAAGCGGGACTAGCGGGAGTGAGCAGTACTTC.

This clone was seen ten or more times. The chain is built from TRBV6-1 and TRBJ1-4, with 11 nucleotides matching TRBD1. The CDR3 has 14 residues. The germline V gene has CDR1 MNHNS and CDR2 SASEGT. With 6 bases clipped from V and 7 bases from J, the junction kept 4 bases outside the gene matches. The CDR3 nucleotides read TGTGCCAGCAGGCACGGGACAGGGGGTGAAAAACTGTTTTTT. Residues: CASRHGTGGEKLFF.

The chain joins TRBV29-1 to TRBJ2-7, with D perhaps matching TRBD2 (5 bases). Looked up from germline, CDR1 is SQVTM and CDR2 is ANQGSEA. Trimming removed 7 bases at V and 5 bases at J, with 12 bases between. The CDR3 has 11 amino acids. Written as DNA, the CDR3 is TGCAGCGCCCCGGTCGGGGACGAGCAGTACTTC. It is translated as CSAPVGDEQYF.

The chain carries TRBV29-1 and TRBJ1-1; a weak D match, TRBD1 (5 bases). This CDR3 is 15 amino acids long. CDR1 is SQVTM and CDR2 is ANQGSEA in the germline V gene. Deletions cut 3 bases from V and 4 bases from J, with 18 bases between. This chain's CDR3 is CSVEGDLGGGTEAFF. The DNA of the CDR3 is TGCAGCGTTGAGGGGGACCTCGGGGGGGGCACTGAAGCTTTCTTT.

The chain joins TRBV29-1 to TRBJ2-1, with 10 bases identical to TRBD2. V lost 3 bases to trimming and J lost 7 bases; unmatched junction nucleotides: 15. The CDR3 is 17 residues long. Germline values: CDR1 SQVTM, CDR2 ANQGSEA. This chain's CDR3 is CSVDGVGAGGPRNEQFF. CDR3 DNA: TGCAGCGTTGATGGGGTGGGAGCGGGGGGGCCCAGGAATGAGCAGTTCTTC.

V gene TRBV7-9 combines with J gene TRBJ2-7; D is possibly TRBD2 (5 bases). Germline CDR1 SEHNR, CDR2 FQNEAQ (reference sequence). There are 15 residues in the CDR3. Trimming left V 6 bases short and J 3 bases short, with 18 bases between. CDR3 DNA sequence: TGTGCCAGCAGACGACCGTCTGGCCGGGACTACGAGCAGTACTTC. Residues: CASRRPSGRDYEQYF. The whole variable domain, filled in from reference TRBV7-9 and TRBJ2-7, reads DTGVSQNPRHKITKRGQNVTFRCDPISEHNRLYWYRQTLGQGPEFLTYFQNEAQLEKSRLLSDRFSAERPKGSFSTLEIQRTEQGDSAMYLCASRRPSGRDYEQYFGPGTRLTVT.

The chain links TRBV7-9 to TRBJ2-1, with D perhaps matching TRBD2 (6 bases). Germline lookup yields CDR1 SEHNR and CDR2 FQNEAQ (reference sequence). The V end lost 5 bases, the J end lost 9 bases, and 17 bases lay between the germline ends. The CDR3 sequence is 14 residues long. The CDR3 DNA sequence: TGTGCCAGCAGCGACGGGGCCCCCGGGGGTGAGCAGTTCTTC. Translating it yields CASSDGAPGGEQFF.

This clone has more than one count but fewer than ten. The chain has TRBV19 and TRBJ2-5; 7 bases agree with TRBD1. The assigned J gene may be wrong: the sequence end matches TRBJ2-7 better. There are 17 residues in the CDR3. In germline, CDR1 is LNHDA, CDR2 SQIVND (reference sequence). The CDR3 spells CASSIRGSVYLNYEQYF. The CDR3 bases are TGTGCCAGTAGTATCAGGGGGAGCGTCTACCTAAACTACGAGCAGTACTTC.

V gene TRBV5-1 combines with J gene TRBJ2-1; D possibly corresponds to TRBD1 (7 bases). CDR1 and CDR2 (germline): SGHRS, YFSETQ. Trimming took off 5 bases at V and 10 bases at J, with 22 bases between the two ends. CDR3 length: 15 amino acids. CDR3 DNA sequence: TGCGCCAGCAGACTGACAGGGACTTCATCCGTAGAGCAGTTCTTC. Encoded protein: CASRLTGTSSVEQFF.

The chain couples TRBV4-2 to TRBJ2-1; TRBD2 is a possible D gene (5 bases). The CDR3 loop spans 13 amino acids. V was pared by 1 base and J by 6 bases, with 7 bases between. The V gene's germline CDR1 is LGHNA and CDR2 YNFKEQ. The CDR3 region is CASSQGRGNEQFF. The CDR3 nucleotides read TGTGCCAGCAGCCAAGGACGGGGCAATGAGCAGTTCTTC.

The chain couples TRBV19 to TRBJ1-1, with TRBD1 identical over 7 bases. The germline V gene has CDR1 LNHDA and CDR2 SQIVND (reference sequence). Unmatched junction bases numbered 8, after V lost 9 bases and J lost 1 base. The CDR3 covers 14 residues. As DNA, the CDR3 is TGTGCCAGCAGTTGGGGGACAGCGAACACTGAAGCTTTCTTT. The encoded protein is CASSWGTANTEAFF.

V usage is TRBV5-1 and J usage is TRBJ1-2; D ambiguous. The germline gives CDR1 SGHRS, CDR2 YFSETQ. This CDR3 comprises 13 residues. Trimming shortened V by 4 bases and J by 4 bases, and 11 bases separated the two germline ends. CDR3 loop: CASSLTESYGYTF. CDR3 bases: TGCGCCAGCAGCCTTACAGAATCCTATGGCTACACCTTC.

V gene TRBV10-3 combines with J gene TRBJ2-2; D might be TRBD1 or TRBD2, each matching 6 bases. The CDR3 spans 15 residues. Germline values: CDR1 ENHRY, CDR2 SYGVKD. V was cut by 6 bases and J by 0 bases, with 11 bases left in between. DNA for the CDR3: TGTGCCATCAGCGAGGGGGGCGCGAACACCGGGGAGCTGTTTTTT. This gives the protein CAISEGGANTGELFF.

V gene TRBV7-9 combines with J gene TRBJ2-1; D gene ambiguous. CDR1 is SEHNR and CDR2 is FQNEAQ in the germline V gene (reference sequence). This CDR3 spans 13 amino acids. Trimming removed 1 base from V and 6 bases from J, with 7 bases in between. CDR3 region: CASSLDGVNEQFF. The CDR3 DNA reads as TGTGCCAGCAGCTTAGATGGAGTCAATGAGCAGTTCTTC.